This T cell receptor (beta chain) was retrieved from a study of identical twins. The study's findings and limits: Part of the zero-insertion signal could reflect confounding by invariant MAIT and iNKT cells. Out-of-frame beta chain sequences displayed weaker excess sharing between twins. When twins shared out-of-frame alpha sequences, those sequences had excess low generation probability.

V shed 1 base and J 6 bases; nucleotides not matched to a gene: 15. In germline, CDR1 is DFQATT, CDR2 SNEGSKA (reference sequence). This CDR3 spans 17 amino acids. TCRdb processed the 5' RACE reads anew with MiXCR; each CDR3 protein has one entry. The table shows 500,000 to 550,000 distinct CDR3 sequences, with more than 20% occurring only once. A few counts support this clonotype. Its antigen is not known. In addition, the sample was reused for a study of yellow fever vaccine responses in identical twins.

The sequencing input was CD4+ T cells sorted from blood. This sequence was found in a woman aged 18-29 years in good health. J is TRBJ2-1 and V is TRBV20-1, with 7 bases fitting TRBD1. The CDR3 nucleotides are TGCAGTGCTAGAGCTAAAAAGACAGAGGGGGCGTCCAATGAGCAGTTCTTC. This translates into CSARAKKTEGASNEQFF.